This T cell receptor (beta chain) emerged from a study of Ad26.COV2.S vaccination and SARS-CoV-2 variants (dated by TCRdb to the early 2020s). Regarding the study in general: Vaccine-arm donors were drawn from COV1001, a multicentre, randomized, double-blind, placebo-controlled phase I-IIa trial of Ad26.COV2.S in healthy adults. Ad26.COV2.S was administered intramuscularly at 5 x 10^10 or 1 x 10^11 viral particles, either as a single shot or as two shots given 56 days apart. The specificity and breadth of SARS-CoV-2-reactive T cell receptors after Ad26.COV2.S vaccination were assessed by TCRbeta repertoire sequencing. Trial participants were randomized into five groups of five: low-dose or high-dose Ad26.COV2.S given once or twice, or placebo on both occasions. The TCR-sequenced set comprised around 30 samples: roughly 19 Ad26.COV2.S vaccine recipients, 5 placebo recipients and 8 SARS-CoV-2 convalescent individuals. Investigators remained blinded to trial group allocation during experiments and outcome assessment. Summary of the overall study and its limitations: After vaccination, spike-specific CD8+ and CD4+ T cell responses were reported to show substantial breadth. It was noted by the authors that total T cell responses may have been underestimated by the TCR breadth and depth analyses. Vaccine and placebo recipients had comparable non-spike TCR breadth, which fits with the vaccine containing only spike. The study was not powered for comparison of responses between vaccine doses or regimens. Spike-specific TCR breadth was higher in Ad26.COV2.S recipients than in placebo recipients (P = 0.0014).

The meaning of the sample's treatment or condition label: 15 to 20 received Ad26.COV2.S at low or high dose, single or two shots; a few received placebo; per-sample allocation not given. Repertoires of vaccine and placebo recipients were sequenced from samples taken on day 63 after the first injection. In Cohort 1b, 25 adults aged 18-55 years were enrolled at a single site in Boston, USA, between 29 July and 7 August 2020. Ad26.COV2.S was a replication-incompetent adenovirus type 26 vector that expressed a prefusion-stabilized SARS-CoV-2 spike protein derived from the original Wuhan strain. The germline V gene (reference sequence) provides CDR1 SEHNR and CDR2 FQNEAQ. Germline trimming: 3 bases from V, 4 bases from J; junction bases outside gene matches: 6. Including cysteine and phenylalanine, the CDR3 has 15 amino acids. Left in the record is the CDR3 DNA by itself, 45 bases read in frame from the first base.

As to this clone: Its antigen is not yet known. No per-base quality is available; no much larger clone lies one base away.

TCRbeta CDR3 regions were sequenced with the immunoSEQ Assay. After extraction, genomic DNA underwent amplification by bias-controlled multiplex PCR, followed by high-throughput sequencing. On the authors' methods: To quantify the absolute abundance of every unique TCRbeta CDR3 region, sequences were collapsed and filtered. T cell fraction was estimated by normalizing TCRbeta template counts to usable DNA, which was measured by amplifying reference genes present in all nucleated cells. Repertoire TCRs were annotated as SARS-CoV-2-specific when V gene, CDR3 amino acid sequence and J gene were exactly matched to a known reactive TCR set. The reference SARS-CoV-2 TCR set was derived from MIRA and filtered for enrichment in COVID-19-positive ImmuneCODE repertoires, a step that removed public or cross-reactive TCRs. Drawing on the MIRA antigens, annotated TCRs were analysed further at the level of specific ORF or position within ORF. Breadth was defined as the number of annotated unique rearrangements divided by the total number of unique productive rearrangements, and depth was defined as the summed frequency of the annotated unique rearrangements. Group comparisons of TCR breadth used two-sided Wilcoxon rank-sum tests. The immuneACCESS repertoire file appears here via TCRdb, limited to in-frame rearrangements. These files lack a portion of the clones; in checked studies, under half of the deficit traces to unresolved V genes, and the cause of the others is not known. V and J calls and clone size are those listed in that table; D and trimming were worked out from the DNA. Counted in this sample were 250,000 to 300,000 clones; approximately 89% of them appeared once. The leading ten clones occupy around 3.5% of the sample.

The clonotype was recovered from a person between 18 and 59 years old who received the Ad26.COV2.S COVID-19 vaccine or a placebo. This material consisted of peripheral blood, taken in a trial of Ad26.COV2.S vaccine versus placebo. The chain uses TRBV7-9 and TRBJ1-2; TRBD1 matches 9 bases in the middle. The CDR3 loop reads CASSFPTGGLYGYTF. The nucleotide sequence is given as TGTGCCAGCAGCTTCCCGACAGGGGGTCTCTATGGCTACACCTTC.